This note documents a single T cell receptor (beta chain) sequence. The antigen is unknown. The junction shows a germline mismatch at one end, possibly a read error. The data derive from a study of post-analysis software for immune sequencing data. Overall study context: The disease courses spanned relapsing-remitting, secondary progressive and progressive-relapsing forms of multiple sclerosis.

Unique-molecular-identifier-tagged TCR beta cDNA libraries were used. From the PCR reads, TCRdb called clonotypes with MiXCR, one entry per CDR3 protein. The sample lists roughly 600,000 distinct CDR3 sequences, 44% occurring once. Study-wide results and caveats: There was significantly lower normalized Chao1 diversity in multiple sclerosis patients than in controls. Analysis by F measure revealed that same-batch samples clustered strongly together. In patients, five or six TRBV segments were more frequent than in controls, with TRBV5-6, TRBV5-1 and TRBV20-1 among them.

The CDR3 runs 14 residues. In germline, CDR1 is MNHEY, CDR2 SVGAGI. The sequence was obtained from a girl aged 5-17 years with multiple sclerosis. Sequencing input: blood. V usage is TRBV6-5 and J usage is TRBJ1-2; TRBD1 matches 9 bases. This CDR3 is CAGSPQGANYGYTF. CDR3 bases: TGTGCCGGCAGCCCACAGGGGGCCAACTATGGCTACACCTTC.